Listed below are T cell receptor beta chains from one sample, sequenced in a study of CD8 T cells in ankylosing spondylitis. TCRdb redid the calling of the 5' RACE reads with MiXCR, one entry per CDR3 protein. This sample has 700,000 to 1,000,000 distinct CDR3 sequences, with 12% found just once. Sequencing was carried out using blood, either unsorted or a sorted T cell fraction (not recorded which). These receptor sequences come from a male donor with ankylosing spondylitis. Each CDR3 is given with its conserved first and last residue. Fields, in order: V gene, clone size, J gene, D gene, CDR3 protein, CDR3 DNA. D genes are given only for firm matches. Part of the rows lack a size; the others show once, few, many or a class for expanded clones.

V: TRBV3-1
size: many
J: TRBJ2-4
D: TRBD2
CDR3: CASSPGGAQNIQYF
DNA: TGTGCCAGCAGCCCGGGGGGAGCCCAAAACATTCAGTACTTC

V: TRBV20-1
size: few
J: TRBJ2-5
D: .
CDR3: CSASGPWYTQYF
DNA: TGCAGTGCCTCGGGACCTTGGTACACCCAGTACTTC

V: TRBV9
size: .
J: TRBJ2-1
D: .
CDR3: CASSTDTRAEQFF
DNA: TGTGCCAGCAGCACAGACACCCGCGCTGAGCAGTTCTTC

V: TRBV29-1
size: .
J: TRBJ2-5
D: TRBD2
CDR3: CSVERGGVRETQYF
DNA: TGCAGCGTTGAGCGGGGGGGAGTTCGGGAGACCCAGTACTTC

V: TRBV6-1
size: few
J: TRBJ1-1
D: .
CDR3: CASENSWVAFF
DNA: TGTGCCAGCGAAAATTCGTGGGTAGCTTTCTTT

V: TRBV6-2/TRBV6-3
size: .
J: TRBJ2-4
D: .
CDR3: CASSQFGGAKNIQYF
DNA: TGTGCCAGCAGTCAATTCGGGGGAGCCAAAAACATTCAGTACTTC

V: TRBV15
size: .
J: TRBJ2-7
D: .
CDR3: CATSRGIRPYEQYF
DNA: TGTGCCACCAGCAGGGGAATTCGGCCCTACGAGCAGTACTTC

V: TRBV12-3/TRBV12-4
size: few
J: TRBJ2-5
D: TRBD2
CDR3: CASSLGGLAGGLKETQYF
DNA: TGTGCCAGCAGTTTAGGGGGACTAGCGGGGGGCCTGAAAGAGACCCAGTACTTC

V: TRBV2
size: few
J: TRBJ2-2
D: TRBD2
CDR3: CASSGESGANTGELFF
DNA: TGTGCCAGCAGTGGGGAGAGCGGGGCAAACACCGGGGAGCTGTTTTTT

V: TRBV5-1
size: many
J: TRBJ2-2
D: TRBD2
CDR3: CASSPNQGLAGNANTGELFF
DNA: TGCGCCAGCAGCCCCAACCAAGGACTAGCGGGAAATGCGAACACCGGGGAGCTGTTTTTT

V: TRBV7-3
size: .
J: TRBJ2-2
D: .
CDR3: CASSSRARNTGELFF
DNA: TGTGCCAGCAGCTCCCGGGCTAGGAACACCGGGGAGCTGTTTTTT

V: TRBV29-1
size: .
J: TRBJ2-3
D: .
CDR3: CSSRQLTDTQYF
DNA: TGCAGCTCCCGACAACTCACAGATACGCAGTATTTT

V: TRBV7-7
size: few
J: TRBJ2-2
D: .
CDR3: CASSKTTGNTGELFF
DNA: TGTGCTAGCAGCAAAACGACAGGGAACACCGGGGAGCTGTTTTTT

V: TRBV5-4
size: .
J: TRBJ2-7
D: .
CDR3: CASSRSQGRSSYEQYF
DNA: TGTGCCAGCAGCCGCAGCCAGGGTAGGAGCTCCTACGAGCAGTACTTC

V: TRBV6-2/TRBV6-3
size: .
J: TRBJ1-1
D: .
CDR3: CASRPPGGRSTEAFF
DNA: TGTGCCAGCAGACCGCCGGGGGGCCGGAGCACTGAAGCTTTCTTT

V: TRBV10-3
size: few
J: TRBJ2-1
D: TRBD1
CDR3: CAISESIGQGRF
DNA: TGTGCCATCAGTGAGTCGATAGGACAGGGTCGCTTC

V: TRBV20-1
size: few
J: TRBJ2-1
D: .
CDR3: CSAKRQVNEQFF
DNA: TGCAGTGCTAAGCGGCAAGTGAATGAGCAGTTCTTC

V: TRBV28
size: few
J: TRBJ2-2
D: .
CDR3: CASRPLLGGGELFF
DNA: TGTGCCAGCAGACCTCTTTTGGGGGGCGGGGAGCTGTTTTTT

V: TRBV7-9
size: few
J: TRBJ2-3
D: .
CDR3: CASSYGGITDTQYF
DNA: TGTGCCAGCAGCTACGGAGGAATCACAGATACGCAGTATTTT

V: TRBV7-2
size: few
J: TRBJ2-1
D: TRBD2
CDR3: CASKLAVISYNEQFF
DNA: TGTGCCAGCAAGCTAGCGGTCATCTCCTACAATGAGCAGTTCTTC

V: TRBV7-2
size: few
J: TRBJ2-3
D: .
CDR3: CASSLARGATTDTQYF
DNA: TGTGCCAGCAGCTTAGCGCGAGGAGCCACCACAGATACGCAGTATTTT

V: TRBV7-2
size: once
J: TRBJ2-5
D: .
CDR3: CASSLVGPSQYF
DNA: TGTGCCAGCAGCTTAGTAGGTCCCTCGCAGTACTTC

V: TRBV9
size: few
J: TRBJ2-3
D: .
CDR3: CASSVAIADTQYF
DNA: TGTGCCAGCAGCGTAGCTATCGCAGATACGCAGTATTTT

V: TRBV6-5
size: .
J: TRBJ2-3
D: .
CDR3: CASSYSTTFDTQYF
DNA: TGTGCCAGCAGTTACTCCACCACTTTCGATACGCAGTATTTT

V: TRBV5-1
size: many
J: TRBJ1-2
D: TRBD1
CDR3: CASGEQGEDGYTF
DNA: TGCGCCAGCGGGGAGCAGGGGGAAGATGGCTACACCTTC

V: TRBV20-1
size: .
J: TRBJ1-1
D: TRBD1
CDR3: CSAREGQVWTEAFF
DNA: TGCAGTGCTAGAGAGGGACAGGTGTGGACTGAAGCTTTCTTT

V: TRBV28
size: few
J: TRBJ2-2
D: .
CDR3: CASSLRGRPGELFF
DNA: TGTGCCAGCAGTTTAAGAGGGCGGCCCGGGGAGCTGTTTTTT

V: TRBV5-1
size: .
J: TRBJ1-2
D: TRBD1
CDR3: CASSSPGTVRGYTF
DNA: TGCGCCAGCAGCTCCCCCGGGACAGTTCGTGGCTACACCTTC

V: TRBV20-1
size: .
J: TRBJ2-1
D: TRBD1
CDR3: CSARGAGTGDYNEQFF
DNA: TGCAGTGCTAGAGGGGCCGGGACAGGGGACTACAATGAGCAGTTCTTC

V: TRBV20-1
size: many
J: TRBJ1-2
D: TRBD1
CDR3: CSAREGQGYGYTF
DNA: TGCAGTGCTAGAGAGGGACAGGGCTATGGCTACACCTTC

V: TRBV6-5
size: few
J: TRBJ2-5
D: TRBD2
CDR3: CASSYSASGGLETQYF
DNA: TGTGCCAGCAGTTACTCGGCTAGCGGGGGGCTAGAGACCCAGTACTTC

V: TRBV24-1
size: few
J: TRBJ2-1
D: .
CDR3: CATSDWTFYNEQFF
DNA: TGTGCCACCAGTGACTGGACATTCTACAATGAGCAGTTCTTC

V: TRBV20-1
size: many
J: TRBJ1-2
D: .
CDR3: CSARDPGGRGHGYTF
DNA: TGCAGTGCTAGAGATCCTGGGGGCAGAGGGCATGGCTACACCTTC

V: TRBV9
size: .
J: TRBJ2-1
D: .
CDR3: CASTETGTSYNEQFF
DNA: TGTGCCAGCACGGAAACGGGGACGTCCTACAATGAGCAGTTCTTC

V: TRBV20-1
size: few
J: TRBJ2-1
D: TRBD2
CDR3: CSAAAGLAGTSSYNEQFF
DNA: TGCAGTGCGGCCGCGGGACTAGCGGGAACGAGCTCCTACAATGAGCAGTTCTTC

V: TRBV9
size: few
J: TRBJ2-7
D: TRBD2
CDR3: CASSASAGVSYEQYF
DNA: TGTGCCAGCAGCGCATCAGCGGGAGTAAGCTACGAGCAGTACTTC

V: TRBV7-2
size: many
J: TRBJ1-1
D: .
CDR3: CASSLRMNLEAFF
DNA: TGTGCCAGCAGCTTAAGGATGAACCTTGAAGCTTTCTTT

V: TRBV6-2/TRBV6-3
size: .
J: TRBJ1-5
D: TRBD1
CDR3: CASSYSVDRALWNQPQHF
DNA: TGTGCCAGCAGTTACTCCGTGGACAGGGCTTTGTGGAATCAGCCCCAGCATTTT

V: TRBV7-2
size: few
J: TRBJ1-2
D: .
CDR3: CASSLGGRVNYGYTF
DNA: TGTGCCAGCAGCTTAGGTGGCAGGGTAAACTATGGCTACACCTTC

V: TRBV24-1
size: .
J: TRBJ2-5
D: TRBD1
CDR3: CATSDLRGQGQETQYF
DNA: TGTGCCACCAGTGATTTACGGGGACAGGGGCAAGAGACCCAGTACTTC

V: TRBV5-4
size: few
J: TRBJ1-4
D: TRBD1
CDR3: CASSFRGWVGQPGTNEKLFF
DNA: TGTGCCAGCAGCTTCCGGGGATGGGTGGGACAGCCTGGAACTAATGAAAAACTGTTTTTT

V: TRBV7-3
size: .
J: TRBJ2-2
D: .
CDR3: CASSLVGTLNTGELFF
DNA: TGTGCCAGCAGCTTAGTAGGGACTCTCAACACCGGGGAGCTGTTTTTT

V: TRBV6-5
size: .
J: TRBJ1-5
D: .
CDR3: CASSFLSPGVGVQPQHF
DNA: TGTGCCAGCAGTTTTCTATCTCCGGGTGTAGGGGTTCAGCCCCAGCATTTT

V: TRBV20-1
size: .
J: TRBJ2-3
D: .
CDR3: CSARNRAGDPDTQYF
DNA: TGCAGTGCTAGAAACCGGGCAGGGGACCCAGATACGCAGTATTTT

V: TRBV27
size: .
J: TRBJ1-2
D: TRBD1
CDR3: CASSRDSPPRGDGYTF
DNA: TGTGCCAGCAGTCGGGACAGCCCCCCTAGAGGGGATGGCTACACCTTC

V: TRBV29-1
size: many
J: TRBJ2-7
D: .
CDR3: CSVVEAYTYEQYF
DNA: TGCAGCGTTGTAGAGGCCTACACCTACGAGCAGTACTTC

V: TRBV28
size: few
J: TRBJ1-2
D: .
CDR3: CASSLRGPWAGYTF
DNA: TGTGCCAGCAGTTTACGGGGCCCGTGGGCCGGCTACACCTTC